This T cell receptor (beta chain) was sequenced during a study of cytomegalovirus exposure and HLA in healthy donors. Study-level results: An observed cluster of highly shared sequence variants was recorded as a likely sequencing artifact. Later analysis identified a missense DCLRE1C variant that was linked to TCR beta V- and J-gene trimming. What a later analysis showed was that several of the most significant clusters appeared linked to common viral pathogens.

Researchers ran the PCR with 60 Vbeta and 13 Jbeta primers. TCRdb keeps only in-frame clones here, not all; method: immunoSEQ multiplex PCR. The clone table shows approximately 190,000 clones, with the ten largest holding 6.5%. As to this clone: Antigen: not known.

The CDR3 is 13 residues long. Trimming stripped 3 bases from V and 1 base from J, with 7 bases between. The germline gives CDR1 SGDLS, CDR2 YYNGEE. The donors gave bone marrow, and they were healthy. Sequences were obtained from PBMCs. This receptor was taken from a man aged 25-45 years in good health and CMV-seronegative. The rearrangement joins TRBV9 to TRBJ2-5; D is uncertain. The CDR3 DNA follows: TGTGCCAGCAGCGCCAAAATCCAAGAGACCCAGTACTTC. Its translation is CASSAKIQETQYF.